This is a list of T cell receptor beta chains from one sample in a study of early T cells in non-severe SARS-CoV-2 infection. TCRdb processed the 5' RACE reads anew with MiXCR; each CDR3 protein has one entry. The sample yields roughly 64,000 distinct CDR3 sequences, 11% seen once. The input for sequencing was whole blood, taken at baseline. Every receptor here comes from an adult who was a healthcare worker with PCR-confirmed SARS-CoV-2 infection or an uninfected control (not recorded which). Both conserved end residues are part of each CDR3. The D gene is left open where the match is weak.

CDR3 | V | D
CASSLSPDRGTAEYF | TRBV11-2 | TRBD1
CASSAPDGYGYTF | TRBV11-2 | -
CASSQPGQYDSPLHF | TRBV6-6 | TRBD1
CASSLWDYGYTF | TRBV27 | -
CASSLEGPQVLYGYTF | TRBV7-6 | -
CASSQARWGSTDTQYF | TRBV4-3 | -
CASSLRGHGQVF | TRBV11-2 | TRBD1
CAWTPGSYNEQFF | TRBV30 | -
CASSLATDSNQPQHF | TRBV12-3/TRBV12-4 | -
CASSPQLAGEQFF | TRBV5-1 | TRBD2
CASSQEWNTEAFF | TRBV4-1 | -
CSVEPGASQETQYF | TRBV29-1 | -
CSVDLARSDTQYF | TRBV29-1 | -
CSARDGVENIQYF | TRBV20-1 | -
CASSGRGEQFF | TRBV7-9 | -
CASILGRDTGELFF | TRBV7-2 | -
CASSSSGREADTQYF | TRBV11-2 | TRBD2
CASSAGTSSTEQFF | TRBV9 | TRBD2
CASSLRPPGSSEQFF | TRBV12-3/TRBV12-4 | -
CASSQDRARNEKLFF | TRBV4-1 | -
CASSSRDRGTYEQYF | TRBV6-5 | TRBD1
CASSEAGGEGYTF | TRBV2 | -
CASSLGGLGGYSTDTQYF | TRBV11-2 | -
CASSRIDRNQETQYF | TRBV12-3/TRBV12-4 | -
CASRGAGTENYGYTF | TRBV10-2 | -
CASSMIRAAGELFF | TRBV28 | -
CASSLVVAGQGQETQYF | TRBV7-6 | TRBD1
CASSSARRDRGGHTEAFF | TRBV11-2 | TRBD1
CASSYQGTGTDTQYF | TRBV7-8 | TRBD1
CSASGLAGAVNSYEQYF | TRBV20-1 | TRBD2
CASSSPRQGNSPLHF | TRBV7-8 | -
CASSDEAGGFEDEQFF | TRBV6-4 | TRBD2
CSVAGFGNTEAFF | TRBV29-1 | -
CASSPRGDLSYEQYF | TRBV5-1 | TRBD2
CASSLISTGSEQYF | TRBV7-2 | -
CASSLTTTGMAFF | TRBV11-3 | -
CASSLRTYNEQFF | TRBV5-1 | -
CASSPTGLAGNEQFF | TRBV5-5 | TRBD2
CASSPQGQANYGYTF | TRBV12-3/TRBV12-4 | -
CASSQVGTDQPQHF | TRBV14 | -
CASSLMDPTDTQYF | TRBV11-1 | -
CSAKRTGEGEKLFF | TRBV20-1 | TRBD1
CASSPGGGYTGELFF | TRBV7-6 | -
CASSRGGFSNEQYF | TRBV7-2 | TRBD2
CSAPATTLLNRAEAFF | TRBV20-1 | -
CASSYNRGHDEQYF | TRBV6-5 | TRBD1
CASRQATDTQYF | TRBV5-1 | -
CASSPISSYNSPLHF | TRBV14 | -
CASSPNAGRPGNEQFF | TRBV5-8 | -
CASSLVSRTVF | TRBV11-2 | -
CASSLAGLAGSDTQYF | TRBV5-1 | TRBD2
CASTNDPAGVHEQYF | TRBV12-3/TRBV12-4 | -
CASSYTGGAGEQFF | TRBV6-2/TRBV6-3 | TRBD2
CASSLLALDEAFF | TRBV5-4 | -
CASSPIGEQYF | TRBV7-9 | -
CASSSGLAGANTGELFF | TRBV5-1 | TRBD2
CSPNGGLDTQYF | TRBV20-1 | -